The 8 T cell receptor beta chains below all came from one sample that was sequenced in a study of Ad26.COV2.S vaccination and SARS-CoV-2 variants. Produced via immunoSEQ multiplex PCR; TCRdb's table is partial and in-frame only. The sample yields about 98,000 clones, 80% seen once. Material: peripheral blood, obtained after recovery from COVID-19. Receptors originate from a human donor who had recovered from COVID-19.

The sample holds one count of this clone. This chain connects TRBV6-5 to TRBJ1-3, with D tentatively TRBD1 (6 bases). V was pared by 7 bases and J by 4 bases, with 17 bases between. The CDR3 runs 15 residues. From germline, CDR1 is MNHEY and CDR2 SVGAGI. CDR3 sequence (DNA): TGTGCCAGCATCTCACAGGGAGGATCCGGAAACACCATATATTTT. Protein sequence: CASISQGGSGNTIYF.

This rearrangement joins TRBV30 to TRBJ1-4, with TRBD1 identical over 8 bases. Per the germline V gene, CDR1 is GTSNPN and CDR2 is SVGIG (reference sequence). V lost 8 bases, J lost 5 bases, and 4 bases stayed unmatched. The CDR3 has 12 residues. The CDR3 sequence is CALNRGNEKLFF. The CDR3 DNA is TGTGCCCTAAACAGGGGGAATGAAAAACTGTTTTTT.

This clone was seen just once. The chain couples TRBV28 to TRBJ2-7; D may be TRBD1 (5 bases). Germline CDR1 MDHEN, CDR2 SYDVKM. Trimming took off 5 bases at V and 5 bases at J, with 13 bases between the two ends. This CDR3 region has 13 residues. The CDR3 DNA reads TGTGCCAGCAGTCAAGGGGCAAGGAACGAGCAGTACTTC. Amino acids: CASSQGARNEQYF.

The chain joins TRBV5-1 to TRBJ2-7; TRBD1 matches at 7 bases. The CDR3 is 16 residues long. Germline V gives CDR1 SGHRS, CDR2 YFSETQ. V lost 4 bases, J lost 6 bases, and 16 bases stayed unmatched. CDR3 sequence: CASSLSQQGSQSEQYF. In nucleotides, the CDR3 is TGCGCCAGCAGCCTCTCCCAACAGGGGTCGCAGTCCGAGCAGTACTTC.

This clone was observed a few times. V is TRBV11-2 and J is TRBJ2-5; D is perhaps TRBD2 (5 bases). Looked up from germline, CDR1 is SGHAT and CDR2 is FQNNGV. The CDR3 sequence is 14 residues long. Trimming removed 8 bases at V and 5 bases at J, with 18 bases between. CDR3 in DNA: TGTGCCAGCCTTGAGACCGGGGTTCAGGAGACCCAGTACTTC. This encodes CASLETGVQETQYF.

CDR3 nucleotides: TGTGCCAGCAGTTTATCGATGGGGGCCGGCTACAATGAGCAGTTCTTC. It specifies CASSLSMGAGYNEQFF. The chain employs TRBV27 and TRBJ2-1; D might be TRBD1 (6 bases). Per germline, CDR1 MNHEY and CDR2 SMNVEV (reference sequence). V was shortened by 0 bases and J by 3 bases, with 12 bases between the two germline ends. This CDR3 is built from 16 residues.

The J gene is TRBJ1-3, the V gene TRBV19; no clear D. Trimming took 8 bases from V and 0 from J, leaving 5 bases between them. The CDR3 runs 12 residues. Germline CDR1 LNHDA, CDR2 SQIVND (reference sequence). In DNA, the CDR3 is TGTGCCAGTGGCAGCTCTGGAAACACCATATATTTT. Protein: CASGSSGNTIYF.

This chain connects TRBV2 to TRBJ2-1, with D maybe TRBD1 (6 bases). Trimming stripped 5 bases from V and 9 bases from J, with 14 bases between. CDR1 and CDR2 from the germline V gene are SNHLY and FYNNEI. The CDR3 runs 13 residues. The DNA for the CDR3 is TGTGCCAGCAGTCAGGGGTATGTGGGTGAGCAGTTCTTC. It specifies CASSQGYVGEQFF.